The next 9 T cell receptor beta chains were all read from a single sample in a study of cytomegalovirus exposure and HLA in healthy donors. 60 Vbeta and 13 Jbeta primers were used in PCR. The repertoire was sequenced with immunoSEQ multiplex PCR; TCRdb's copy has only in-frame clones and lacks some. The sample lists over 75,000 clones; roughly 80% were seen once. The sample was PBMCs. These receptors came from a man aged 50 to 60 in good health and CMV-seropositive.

CDR3 region: CSVEVGTGNTEAFF. The DNA for the CDR3 is TGCAGCGTTGAAGTAGGGACAGGGAACACTGAAGCTTTCTTT. The chain has TRBV29-1 and TRBJ1-1; TRBD1 agrees at 8 bases. Germline CDR1 reads SQVTM; CDR2 reads ANQGSEA. This CDR3 has 14 residues. The trim removed 1 base at V and 1 base at J, leaving 2 bases unmatched.

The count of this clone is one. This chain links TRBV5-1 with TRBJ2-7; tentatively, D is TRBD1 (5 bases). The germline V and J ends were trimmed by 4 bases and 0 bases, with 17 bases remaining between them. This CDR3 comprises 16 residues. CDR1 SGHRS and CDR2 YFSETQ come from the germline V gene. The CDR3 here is CASSPLGRGSSYEQYF. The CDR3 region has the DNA TGCGCCAGCAGCCCCCTTGGAAGGGGAAGCTCCTACGAGCAGTACTTC.

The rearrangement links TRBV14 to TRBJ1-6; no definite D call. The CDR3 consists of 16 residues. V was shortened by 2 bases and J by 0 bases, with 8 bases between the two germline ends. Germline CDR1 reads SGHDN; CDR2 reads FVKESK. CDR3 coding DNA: TGTGCCAGCAGCCAACACGGGAGCTCCTATAATTCACCCCTCCACTTT. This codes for CASSQHGSSYNSPLHF.

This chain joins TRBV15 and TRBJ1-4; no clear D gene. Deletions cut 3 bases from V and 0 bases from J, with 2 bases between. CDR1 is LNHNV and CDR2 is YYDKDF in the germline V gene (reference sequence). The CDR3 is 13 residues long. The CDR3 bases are TGTGCCACCAGCAGCTCAACTAATGAAAAACTGTTTTTT. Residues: CATSSSTNEKLFF.

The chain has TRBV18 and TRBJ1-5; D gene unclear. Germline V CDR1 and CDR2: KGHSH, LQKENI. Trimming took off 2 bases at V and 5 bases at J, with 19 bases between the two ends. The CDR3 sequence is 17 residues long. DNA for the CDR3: TGTGCCAGCTCACCAACCCCCTCGGGCTTAGCGCATCAGCCCCAGCATTTT. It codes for CASSPTPSGLAHQPQHF.

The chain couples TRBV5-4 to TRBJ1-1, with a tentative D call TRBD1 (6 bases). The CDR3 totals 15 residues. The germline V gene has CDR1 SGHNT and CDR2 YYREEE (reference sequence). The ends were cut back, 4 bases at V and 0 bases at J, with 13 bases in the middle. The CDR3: CASSPGGLLNTEAFF. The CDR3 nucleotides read TGTGCCAGCAGCCCGGGGGGGCTCTTGAACACTGAAGCTTTCTTT. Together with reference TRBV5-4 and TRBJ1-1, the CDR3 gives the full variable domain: ETGVTQSPTHLIKTRGQQVTLRCSSQSGHNTVSWYQQALGQGPQFIFQYYREEENGRGNFPPRFSGLQFPNYSSELNVNALELDDSALYLCASSPGGLLNTEAFFGQGTRLTVV.

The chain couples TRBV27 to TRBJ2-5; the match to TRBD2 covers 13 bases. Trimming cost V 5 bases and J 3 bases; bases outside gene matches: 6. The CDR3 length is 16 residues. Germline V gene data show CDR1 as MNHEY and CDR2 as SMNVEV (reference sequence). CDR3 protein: CASSPTGTSGEETQYF. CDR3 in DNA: TGTGCCAGCAGTCCTACCGGGACTAGCGGGGAAGAGACCCAGTACTTC.

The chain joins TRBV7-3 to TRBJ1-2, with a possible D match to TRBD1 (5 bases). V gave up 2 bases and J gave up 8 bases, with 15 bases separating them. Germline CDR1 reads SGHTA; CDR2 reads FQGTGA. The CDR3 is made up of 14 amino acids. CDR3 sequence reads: CASSLSVAGWGYTF. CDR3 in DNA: TGTGCCAGCAGCTTATCTGTGGCAGGGTGGGGCTACACCTTC.

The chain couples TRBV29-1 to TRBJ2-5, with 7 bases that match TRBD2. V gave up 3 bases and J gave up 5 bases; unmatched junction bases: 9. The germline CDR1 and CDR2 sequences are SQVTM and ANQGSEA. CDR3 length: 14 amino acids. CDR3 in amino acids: CSVEVAGVEETQYF. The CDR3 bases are TGCAGCGTTGAGGTTGCGGGGGTTGAGGAGACCCAGTACTTC.